The 6 T cell receptor beta chains given below trace back to one sample, sequenced in a study of cytomegalovirus exposure and HLA in healthy donors. The PCR employed 60 Vbeta primers together with 13 Jbeta primers. TCRdb keeps only in-frame clones here, not all; method: immunoSEQ multiplex PCR. The table has approximately 150,000 clones, roughly 79% seen once. Specimen: PBMCs. The receptors shown here come from a man aged 35 to 55 in good health and CMV-seropositive.

This clone appeared a single time. The J gene is TRBJ1-5, the V gene TRBV7-8; 7 bases are shared with TRBD1. Per germline, CDR1 SGHVS and CDR2 FQNEAQ. The V gene end was trimmed by 6 bases and the J gene end by 1 base; junction bases not matched to a gene: 6. The CDR3 is 15 amino acids. CDR3 coding DNA: TGTGCCAGCAGTCGGGACAGACTAAGCAATCAGCCCCAGCATTTT. Translating gives CASSRDRLSNQPQHF.

The V and J genes are TRBV6-1 and TRBJ2-6; 7 bases are a match to TRBD1. The V gene end was trimmed by 2 bases and the J gene end by 4 bases; junction bases not matched to a gene: 5. CDR3 length: 16 residues. The germline V gene has CDR1 MNHNS and CDR2 SASEGT. Here the CDR3 reads CASSEIRGLGANVLTF. For the CDR3, the DNA is TGTGCCAGCAGTGAAATTAGGGGGCTAGGGGCCAACGTCCTGACTTTC.

This chain uses TRBV2 with TRBJ2-5; possibly TRBD2 for D (6 bases). CDR3 length equals 11 residues. Germline V gives CDR1 SNHLY, CDR2 FYNNEI. The V end was cut by 11 bases, the J end by 0 bases, with 7 bases between. CDR3 nucleotide sequence: TGTGCCGGGGGGTACCAAGAGACCCAGTACTTC. It specifies CAGGYQETQYF.

This clone appeared a few times. This chain uses TRBV1 with TRBJ2-2; the table calls TRBD2, which could not be checked here. TRBV1 constitutes a pseudogene. CDR3 length equals 14 residues. The CDR3 reads CTSSQALDSGELFF. The CDR3 nucleotides are TGCACCAGCAGCCAGGCACTAGATTCCGGGGAGCTGTTTTTT.

V and J are TRBV2 and TRBJ2-7, with TRBD2 as a possible D gene (6 bases). The CDR3 runs to 14 residues. Germline CDR1 and CDR2: SNHLY and FYNNEI. The V and J ends lost 8 bases and 2 bases respectively, with 16 bases between them. The CDR3 sequence is CASGGWRGPYEQYF. The CDR3 bases are TGTGCCAGCGGCGGGTGGCGGGGCCCCTACGAGCAGTACTTC. Combining the CDR3 with reference TRBV2 and TRBJ2-7 gives the whole variable domain EPEVTQTPSHQVTQMGQEVILRCVPISNHLYFYWYRQILGQKVEFLVSFYNNEISEKSEIFDDQFSVERPDGSNFTLKIRSTKLEDSAMYFCASGGWRGPYEQYFGPGTRLTVT.

In this sample, this clone turned up once. The chain joins TRBV30 to TRBJ2-5; D unresolved. The J call may be wrong; the DNA end is better matched by TRBJ2-7. The CDR3 runs 10 residues. Germline CDR1 reads GTSNPN; CDR2 reads SVGIG (reference sequence). This CDR3 is CASTVYEQYF. The CDR3 DNA reads TGTGCCTCCACCGTATACGAGCAGTACTTC.